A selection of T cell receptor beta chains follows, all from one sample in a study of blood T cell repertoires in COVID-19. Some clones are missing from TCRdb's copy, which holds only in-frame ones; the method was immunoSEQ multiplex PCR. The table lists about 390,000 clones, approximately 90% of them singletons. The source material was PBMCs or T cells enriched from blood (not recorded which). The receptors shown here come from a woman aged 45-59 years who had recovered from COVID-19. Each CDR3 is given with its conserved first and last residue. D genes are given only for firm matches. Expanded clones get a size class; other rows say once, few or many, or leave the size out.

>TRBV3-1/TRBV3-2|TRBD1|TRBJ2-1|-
TGTGCCAGCAGCAGACGGACAGGGGGCAGGGATGAGCAGTTCTTC
CASSRRTGGRDEQFF
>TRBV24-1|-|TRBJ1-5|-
TGTGCCACCAGTCCCCGAGACACCCTTAGGCCCCAGCATTTT
CATSPRDTLRPQHF
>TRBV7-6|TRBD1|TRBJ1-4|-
TGTGCCAGCAGATTGCCAAGGGACAGGATTAATGAAAAACTGTTTTTT
CASRLPRDRINEKLFF
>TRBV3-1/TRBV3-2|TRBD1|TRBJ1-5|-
TGTGCCAGCAGCCAAGCTTGGGGGACAGGGATTAGCCAGCCCCAGCATTTT
CASSQAWGTGISQPQHF
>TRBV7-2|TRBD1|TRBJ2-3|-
TGTGCCAGCAGCTCACCGGGACAGGTCACGCGGGATACGCAGTATTTT
CASSSPGQVTRDTQYF
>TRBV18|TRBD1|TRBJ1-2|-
TGTGCCAGCTCACCCCCGGGACAGGGGGCAAGTGGCTACACCTTC
CASSPPGQGASGYTF
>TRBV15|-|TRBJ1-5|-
TGTGCCACCAGCCTCCACGCAGGGCCCCAGCATTTT
CATSLHAGPQHF
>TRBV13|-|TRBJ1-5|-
TGTGCCAGCAGCTTATATGGGGCAGGTCAGCCCCAGCATTTT
CASSLYGAGQPQHF
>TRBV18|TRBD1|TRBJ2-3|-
TGTGCCAGCCGCAGAGGACAGGACAGCACAGATACGCAGTATTTT
CASRRGQDSTDTQYF
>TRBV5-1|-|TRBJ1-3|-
TGCGCCAGCGCTGAAGATCCGGGGGGAAACACCATATATTTT
CASAEDPGGNTIYF
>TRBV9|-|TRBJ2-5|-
TGTGCCAGCAGCCCTACGACTCTTGAGGTCATCGAAGAGACCCAGTACTTC
CASSPTTLEVIEETQYF
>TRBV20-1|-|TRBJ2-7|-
TGCAGTGTCGGTGGCTACGAGCAGTACTTC
CSVGGYEQYF
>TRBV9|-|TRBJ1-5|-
TGTGCCAGCAGCCAAAGCGGGGGGGGCAATCAGCCCCAGCATTTT
CASSQSGGGNQPQHF
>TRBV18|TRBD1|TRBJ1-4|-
TGTGCCAGCTCACCGCCTCCGGGACAGGCGACCGAAAAACTGTTTTTT
CASSPPPGQATEKLFF
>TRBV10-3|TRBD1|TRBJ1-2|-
TGTGCCATCAGTGAGTCTTCGACAGGGATTGGTGGCTACACCTTC
CAISESSTGIGGYTF
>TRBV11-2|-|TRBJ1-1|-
TGTGCCAGCAGCGCATACGCCCCCGGCCGGGACACTGAAGCTTTCTTT
CASSAYAPGRDTEAFF
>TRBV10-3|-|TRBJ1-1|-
TGTGCCATCATGTTCGGGGCAGAACCCGGGAGAGAGGCTTTCTTT
CAIMFGAEPGREAFF
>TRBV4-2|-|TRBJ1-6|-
TGTGCCAGCAGCCAAGAATCGGCGGGTTCGAGAAATTCACCCCTCCACTTT
CASSQESAGSRNSPLHF
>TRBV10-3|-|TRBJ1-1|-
TGTGCCATCAAGCGGAACACTGAAGCTTTCTTT
CAIKRNTEAFF
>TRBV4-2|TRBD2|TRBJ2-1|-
TGTGCCAGCAGCCAAGCAGCGGGGGGGCGAACCTACAATGAGCAGTTCTTC
CASSQAAGGRTYNEQFF
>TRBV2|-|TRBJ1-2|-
TGTGCCAGCAGTAGGCAGGGAAGGAGAGGCTACACCTTC
CASSRQGRRGYTF
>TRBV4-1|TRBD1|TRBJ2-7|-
TGCGCCAGCAGCCAGTACCGGGACAGGGACTACGAGCAGTACTTC
CASSQYRDRDYEQYF
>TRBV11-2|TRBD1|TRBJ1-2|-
TGTGCCAGCCGGGGACAGCCTAACTATGGCTACACCTTC
CASRGQPNYGYTF
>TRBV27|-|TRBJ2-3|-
TGTGCCAGCAGTTTATTAGGCACAGATACGCAGTATTTT
CASSLLGTDTQYF
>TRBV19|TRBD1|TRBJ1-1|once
TGTGCCAGTAGCGGGACAGGGGGAATCGTGAACACTGAAGCTTTCTTT
CASSGTGGIVNTEAFF
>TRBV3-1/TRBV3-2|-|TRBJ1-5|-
TGTGCCAGCAGCCGACAGAATAGCAATCAGCCCCAGCATTTT
CASSRQNSNQPQHF
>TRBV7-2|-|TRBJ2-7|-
TGTGCCAGCAGGGGCCGGACCTACGAGCAGTACTTC
CASRGRTYEQYF
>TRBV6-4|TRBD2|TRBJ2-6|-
TGTGCCAGCAGTGACACTACTTTACGAGGACTAGCGGGGGGTGACAACGTCCTGACTTTC
CASSDTTLRGLAGGDNVLTF
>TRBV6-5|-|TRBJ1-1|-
TGTGCCAGCAGTCTCAACAGGGTCACTGAAGCTTTCTTT
CASSLNRVTEAFF
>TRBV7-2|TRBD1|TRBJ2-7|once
TGTGCCAGCAGCGCCACCCCGGGACAGGGAGGCGAGCAGTACTTC
CASSATPGQGGEQYF
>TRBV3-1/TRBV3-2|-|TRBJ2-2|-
TGTGCCAGCAGGGAACAGGGAGTCTCGAACACCGGGGAGCTGTTTTTT
CASREQGVSNTGELFF
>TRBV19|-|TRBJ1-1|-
TGTGCCAGTAGTATCCGAGGGGGGAACACTGAAGCTTTCTTT
CASSIRGGNTEAFF
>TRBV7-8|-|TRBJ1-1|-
TGTGCCAGCAGCTTACTGGGGCCGAACACTGAAGCTTTCTTT
CASSLLGPNTEAFF
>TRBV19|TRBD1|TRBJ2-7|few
TGTGCCAGTAGTACCTTGGAGGGACAGGGGGCCTACGAGCAGTACTTC
CASSTLEGQGAYEQYF
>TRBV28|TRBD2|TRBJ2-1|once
TGTGCCAGTGCTAGCGGGGGGGTGGATGAGCAGTTCTTC
CASASGGVDEQFF
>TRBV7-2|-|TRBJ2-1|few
TGTGCCAGCAGCTTTTTCCAGGGGGGTGCCTACAATGAGCAGTTCTTC
CASSFFQGGAYNEQFF
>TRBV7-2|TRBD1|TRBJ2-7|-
TGTGCCAGCAGCTTTGTGGGACAGGGGTCCTACGAGCAGTACTTC
CASSFVGQGSYEQYF
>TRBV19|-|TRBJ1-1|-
TGTGCCAGTACCCCTGGGGGGGATCGGTGGGTGAACACTGAAGCTTTCTTT
CASTPGGDRWVNTEAFF
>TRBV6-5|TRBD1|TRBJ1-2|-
TGTGCCAGCAGTTACCATATGGGACAGGGCGGTGGCTACACCTTC
CASSYHMGQGGGYTF
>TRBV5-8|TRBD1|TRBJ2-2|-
TGTGCCAGAATACAGGGGTCCAACACCGGGGAGCTGTTTTTT
CARIQGSNTGELFF
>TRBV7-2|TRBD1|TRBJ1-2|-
TGTGCCAGCAGCTCCGGACAGGGTACCTATGGCTACACCTTC
CASSSGQGTYGYTF
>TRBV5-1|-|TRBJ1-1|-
TGCGCCAGCAGTATGACAGCCGGTAGAGCTTTCTTT
CASSMTAGRAFF
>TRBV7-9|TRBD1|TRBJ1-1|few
TGTGCCAGCAGTTCTCAGGGGGCTCGTGGCACTGAAGCTTTCTTT
CASSSQGARGTEAFF
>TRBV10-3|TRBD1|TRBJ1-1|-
TGTGCCAACAGACAGGGTAGCGAGACTGAAGCTTTCTTT
CANRQGSETEAFF
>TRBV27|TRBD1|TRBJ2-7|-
TGTGCCAGCAGGGGACAGCCCTACGAGCAGTACTTC
CASRGQPYEQYF
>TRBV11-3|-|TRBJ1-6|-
TGTGCCAGCAGCGGGCTCCTCGGGGGGCCCCCTTCACCCCTCCACTTT
CASSGLLGGPPSPLHF
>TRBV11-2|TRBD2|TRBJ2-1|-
TGTGCCAGCAGCTCCTTCCCATCCGGGACTAGCGGGGGAAATGAGCAGTTCTTC
CASSSFPSGTSGGNEQFF